This section outlines one TCR beta chain sequence together with its context. Antigen specificity is unknown. Here immunoSEQ multiplex PCR was the method, and the copy in TCRdb shows in-frame clones only, minus some. The sample includes approximately 100,000 clones, about 85% of them seen just once. This sample is drawn from a study of T cell responses to AZD1222 COVID-19 vaccine. Study-level results: Increased Spike-specific TCR breadth and depth were observed after two AZD1222 doses.

The germline V gene has CDR1 MNHEY and CDR2 SMNVEV (reference sequence). The CDR3 totals 13 residues. V lost 6 bases and J lost 2; bases outside the gene matches: 3. Sequenced material: peripheral blood, taken 28 days after the second AZD1222 dose. The TCR was taken from an adult who received the AZD1222 COVID-19 vaccine. The V call is TRBV27, the J call TRBJ2-7, with 8 bases aligning to TRBD1. The CDR3 loop is CASRGTGPYEQYF. In DNA form, the CDR3 reads TGTGCCAGCAGGGGGACAGGACCCTACGAGCAGTACTTC.